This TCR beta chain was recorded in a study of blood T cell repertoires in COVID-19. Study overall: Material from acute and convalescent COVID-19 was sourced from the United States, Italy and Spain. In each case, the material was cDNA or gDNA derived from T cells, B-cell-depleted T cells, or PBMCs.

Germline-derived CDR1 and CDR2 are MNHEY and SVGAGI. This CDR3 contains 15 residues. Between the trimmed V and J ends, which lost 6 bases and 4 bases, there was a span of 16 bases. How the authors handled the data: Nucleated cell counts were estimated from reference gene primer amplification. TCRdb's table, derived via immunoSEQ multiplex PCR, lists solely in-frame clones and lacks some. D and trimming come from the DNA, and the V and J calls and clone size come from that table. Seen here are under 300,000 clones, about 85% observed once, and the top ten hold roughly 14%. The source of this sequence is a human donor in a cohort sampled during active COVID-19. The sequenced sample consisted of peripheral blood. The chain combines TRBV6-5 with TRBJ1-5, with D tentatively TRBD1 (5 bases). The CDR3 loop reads CASRLSGTGNQPQHF. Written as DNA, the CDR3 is TGTGCCAGCAGACTTTCGGGGACTGGGAATCAGCCCCAGCATTTT.